These 6 T cell receptor beta chains came from one sample sequenced in a study of breast tumors, draining lymph nodes, adjacent tissues. TCRdb reanalysed the multiplex PCR reads using MiXCR and keeps one entry per CDR3 protein. The sample lists 20,000 to 25,000 distinct CDR3 sequences, roughly 50% occurring once. Specimen: breast tumor tissue. These receptors were obtained from a female donor with breast cancer. Some clones in this sample may be carry-over from other donors' samples.

This chain connects TRBV20-1 to TRBJ2-1; 10 nucleotides align to TRBD2. The CDR3 is 14 amino acids. Trimming removed 3 bases from V and 9 bases from J; junction bases left unmatched: 8. Germline V gives CDR1 DFQATT, CDR2 SNEGSKA (reference sequence). DNA for the CDR3: TGCAGTGCTAGTTCGGGACTAGCGCACACTGAGCAGTTCTTC. It is translated as CSASSGLAHTEQFF.

Many counts were recorded for this clonotype. A much bigger clone sits one base away, suggesting this may be a read error. The V and J genes are TRBV20-1 and TRBJ2-7, with 11 bases matching TRBD1. The CDR3 contains 14 residues. Germline loops: CDR1 DFQATT, CDR2 SNEGSKA (reference sequence). The V and J ends lost 7 bases and 6 bases, in that order; junction bases with no gene match: 11. Written as DNA, the CDR3 is TGCAGTGGCCCAGGGACAGGGGGTACCTCCGAGCAGTACTTC. It translates to CSGPGTGGTSEQYF.

In this sample, this clonotype turned up many times. A much larger clone differs by one base, so this may be a read error. This chain connects TRBV6-1 to TRBJ2-1; D may be TRBD1 (6 bases). Trimming removed 6 bases at V and 15 bases at J, with 27 bases between. The CDR3 covers 15 residues. Germline lookup yields CDR1 MNHNS and CDR2 SASEGT. The CDR3 sequence: CASRQQGVALLNRFF. The CDR3 nucleotides are TGTGCCAGCAGACAACAGGGAGTGGCACTGTTAAACAGGTTCTTC.

Written as DNA, the CDR3 is TGTGCCAGCAGTTTAAGGGGACCCTACGAGCAGTACTTC. This gives the protein CASSLRGPYEQYF. The chain has TRBV12-3 or TRBV12-4 and TRBJ2-7; D possibly uses TRBD1 or TRBD2 (5 bases each). The CDR3 is 13 residues long. The V end was cut by 2 bases, the J end by 2 bases, with 7 bases between.

This clonotype is classed as medium-sized. This chain connects TRBV10-3 to TRBJ2-1, with D perhaps given as TRBD1 or TRBD2 (5 bases each). Trimming pared 8 bases from V and 8 bases from J, leaving 19 bases between. Germline CDR1 is ENHRY and CDR2 is SYGVKD. The CDR3 spans 14 residues. CDR3 DNA: TGTGCCATCCAGCTTGGGACCACGAGCTATGAGCAGTTCTTC. Amino acid sequence: CAIQLGTTSYEQFF.

This chain joins TRBV12-3 or TRBV12-4 and TRBJ2-7; 8 bases are shared with TRBD1. This CDR3 is built from 14 residues. V was pared by 5 bases and J by 3 bases, with 6 bases of the junction left unmatched. CDR3 amino acids: CASSGGQGRYEQYF. The CDR3 DNA reads as TGTGCCAGCAGTGGCGGACAGGGCCGCTACGAGCAGTACTTC.